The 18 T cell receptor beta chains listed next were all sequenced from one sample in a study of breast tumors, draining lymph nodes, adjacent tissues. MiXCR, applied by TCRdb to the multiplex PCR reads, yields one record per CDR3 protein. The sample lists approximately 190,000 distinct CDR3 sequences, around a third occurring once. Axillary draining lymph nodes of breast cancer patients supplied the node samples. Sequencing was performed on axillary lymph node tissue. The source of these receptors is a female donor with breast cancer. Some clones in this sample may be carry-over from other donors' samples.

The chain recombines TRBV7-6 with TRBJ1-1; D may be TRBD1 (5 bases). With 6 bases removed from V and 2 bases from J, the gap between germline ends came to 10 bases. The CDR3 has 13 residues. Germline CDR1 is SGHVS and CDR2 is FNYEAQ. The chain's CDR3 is CASSWTSNTEAFF. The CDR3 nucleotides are TGTGCCAGCAGTTGGACATCCAACACTGAAGCTTTCTTT.

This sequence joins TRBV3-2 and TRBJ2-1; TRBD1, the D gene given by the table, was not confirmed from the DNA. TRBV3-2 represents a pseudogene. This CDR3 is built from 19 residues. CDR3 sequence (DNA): TGTGCCAGCAGCCAAGGGAGTGGGCAGGGGACAGGGGGGCCCAATGAGCAGTTCTTC. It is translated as CASSQGSGQGTGGPNEQFF.

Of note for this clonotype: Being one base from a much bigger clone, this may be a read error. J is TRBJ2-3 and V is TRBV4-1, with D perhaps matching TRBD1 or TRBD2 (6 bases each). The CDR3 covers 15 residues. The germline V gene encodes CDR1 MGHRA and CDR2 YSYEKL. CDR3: CVSSPRWGALDTQYF. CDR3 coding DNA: TGCGTCAGCAGCCCTAGATGGGGGGCGCTTGATACGCAGTATTTT.

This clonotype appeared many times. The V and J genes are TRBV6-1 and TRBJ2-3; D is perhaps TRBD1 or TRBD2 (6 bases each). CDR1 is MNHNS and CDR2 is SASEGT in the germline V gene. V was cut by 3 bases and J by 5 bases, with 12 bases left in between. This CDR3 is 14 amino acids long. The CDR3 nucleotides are TGTGCCAGCAGTGAGGGGGGCCTTATAGATACGCAGTATTTT. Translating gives CASSEGGLIDTQYF.

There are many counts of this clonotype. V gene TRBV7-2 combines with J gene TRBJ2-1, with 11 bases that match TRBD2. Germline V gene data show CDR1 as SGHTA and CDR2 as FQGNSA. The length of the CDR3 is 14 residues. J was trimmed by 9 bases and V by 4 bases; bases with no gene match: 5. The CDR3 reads CASSSGLAEGEQFF. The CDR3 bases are TGTGCCAGCAGCTCGGGACTAGCGGAGGGTGAGCAGTTCTTC.

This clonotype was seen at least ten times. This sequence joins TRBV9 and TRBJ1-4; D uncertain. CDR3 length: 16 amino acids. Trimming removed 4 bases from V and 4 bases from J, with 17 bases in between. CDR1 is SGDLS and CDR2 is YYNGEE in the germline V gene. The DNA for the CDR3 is TGTGCCAGCAGCCCACGACTAGACCCTATTAATGAAAAACTGTTTTTT. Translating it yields CASSPRLDPINEKLFF. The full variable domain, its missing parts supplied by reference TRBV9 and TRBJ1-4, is DSGVTQTPKHLITATGQRVTLRCSPRSGDLSVYWYQQSLDQGLQFLIQYYNGEERAKGNILERFSAQQFPDLHSELNLSSLELGDSALYFCASSPRLDPINEKLFFGSGTQLSVL.

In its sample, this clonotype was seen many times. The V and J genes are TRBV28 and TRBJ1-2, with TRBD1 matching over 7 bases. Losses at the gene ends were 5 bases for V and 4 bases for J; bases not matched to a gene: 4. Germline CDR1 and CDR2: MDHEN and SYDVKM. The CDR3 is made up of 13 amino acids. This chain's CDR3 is CASSPGGRYGYTF. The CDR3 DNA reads TGTGCCAGCAGTCCAGGGGGACGCTATGGCTACACCTTC.

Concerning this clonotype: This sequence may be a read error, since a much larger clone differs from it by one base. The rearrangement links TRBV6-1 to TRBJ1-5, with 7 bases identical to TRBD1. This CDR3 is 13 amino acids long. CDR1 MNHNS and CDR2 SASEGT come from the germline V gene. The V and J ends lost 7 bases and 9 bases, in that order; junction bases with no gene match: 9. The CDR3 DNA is TGTGCCAGCACGACAGGGTGGGTCCGGCCCCAGCATTTT. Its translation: CASTTGWVRPQHF.

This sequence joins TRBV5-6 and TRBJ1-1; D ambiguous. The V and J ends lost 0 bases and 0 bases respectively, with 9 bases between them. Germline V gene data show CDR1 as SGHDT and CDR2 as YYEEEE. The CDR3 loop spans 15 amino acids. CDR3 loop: CASSLAERMNTEAFF. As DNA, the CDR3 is TGTGCCAGCAGCTTGGCCGAACGGATGAACACTGAAGCTTTCTTT.

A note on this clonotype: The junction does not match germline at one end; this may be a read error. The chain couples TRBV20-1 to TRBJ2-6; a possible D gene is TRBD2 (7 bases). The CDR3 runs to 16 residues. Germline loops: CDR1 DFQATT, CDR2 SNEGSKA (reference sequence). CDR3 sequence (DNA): TGCAGTGCTAAGACAGAGGGGGGGTCTGCGGCCAACGTCCTGACTTTC. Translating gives CSAKTEGGSAANVLTF.

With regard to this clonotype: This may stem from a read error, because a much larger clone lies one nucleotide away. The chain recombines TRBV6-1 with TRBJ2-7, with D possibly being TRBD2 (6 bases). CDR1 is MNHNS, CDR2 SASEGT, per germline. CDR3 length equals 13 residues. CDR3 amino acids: CANSDYRGSEQYF. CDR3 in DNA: TGTGCCAACAGTGACTATCGGGGGTCCGAGCAGTACTTC.

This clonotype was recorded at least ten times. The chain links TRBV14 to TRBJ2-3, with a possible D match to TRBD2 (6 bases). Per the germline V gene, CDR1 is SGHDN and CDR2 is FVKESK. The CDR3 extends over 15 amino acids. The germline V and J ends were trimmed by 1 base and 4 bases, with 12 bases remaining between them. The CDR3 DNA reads TGTGCCAGCAGCCAAGCCCGGGGGTTCCCAGATACGCAGTATTTT. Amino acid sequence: CASSQARGFPDTQYF.

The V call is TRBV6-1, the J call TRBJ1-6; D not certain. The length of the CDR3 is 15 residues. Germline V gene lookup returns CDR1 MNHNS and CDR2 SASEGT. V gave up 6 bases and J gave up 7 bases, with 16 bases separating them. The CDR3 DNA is TGTGCCAGCAGCCGACGACCTACGGGGAATTCACCCCTCCACTTT. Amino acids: CASSRRPTGNSPLHF.

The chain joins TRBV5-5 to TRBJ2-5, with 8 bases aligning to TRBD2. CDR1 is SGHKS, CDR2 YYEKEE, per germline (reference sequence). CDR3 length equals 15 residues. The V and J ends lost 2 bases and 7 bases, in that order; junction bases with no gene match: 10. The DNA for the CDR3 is TGTGCCAGCAGCTTAGCGGGGGCCCCCGGAGGGACCCAGTACTTC. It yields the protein CASSLAGAPGGTQYF.

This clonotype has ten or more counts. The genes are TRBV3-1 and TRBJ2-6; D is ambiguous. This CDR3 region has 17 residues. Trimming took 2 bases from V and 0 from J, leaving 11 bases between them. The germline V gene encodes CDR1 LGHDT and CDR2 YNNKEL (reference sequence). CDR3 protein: CASSQRHTSSGANVLTF. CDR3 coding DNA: TGTGCCAGCAGCCAACGACACACCAGCTCTGGGGCCAACGTCCTGACTTTC.

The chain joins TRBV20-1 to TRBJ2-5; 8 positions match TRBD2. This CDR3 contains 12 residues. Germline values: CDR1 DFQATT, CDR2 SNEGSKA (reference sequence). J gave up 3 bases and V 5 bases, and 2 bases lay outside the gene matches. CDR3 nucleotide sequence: TGCAGTGCTTTACTAGCGGAAGAGACCCAGTACTTC. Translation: CSALLAEETQYF.

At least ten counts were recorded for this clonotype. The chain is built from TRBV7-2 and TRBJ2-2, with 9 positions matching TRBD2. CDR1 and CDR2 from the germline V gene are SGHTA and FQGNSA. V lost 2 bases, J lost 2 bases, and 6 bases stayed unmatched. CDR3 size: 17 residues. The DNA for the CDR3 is TGTGCCAGCAGCTTATTTCGGCTAGCGGGAAACACCGGGGAGCTGTTTTTT. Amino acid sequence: CASSLFRLAGNTGELFF.

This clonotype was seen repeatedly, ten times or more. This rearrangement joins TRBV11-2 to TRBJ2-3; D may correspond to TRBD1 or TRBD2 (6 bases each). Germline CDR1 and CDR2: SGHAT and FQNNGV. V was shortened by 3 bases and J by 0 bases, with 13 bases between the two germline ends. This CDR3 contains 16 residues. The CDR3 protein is CASSFVGGGSTDTQYF. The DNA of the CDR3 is TGTGCCAGCAGCTTCGTCGGGGGCGGGAGCACAGATACGCAGTATTTT.